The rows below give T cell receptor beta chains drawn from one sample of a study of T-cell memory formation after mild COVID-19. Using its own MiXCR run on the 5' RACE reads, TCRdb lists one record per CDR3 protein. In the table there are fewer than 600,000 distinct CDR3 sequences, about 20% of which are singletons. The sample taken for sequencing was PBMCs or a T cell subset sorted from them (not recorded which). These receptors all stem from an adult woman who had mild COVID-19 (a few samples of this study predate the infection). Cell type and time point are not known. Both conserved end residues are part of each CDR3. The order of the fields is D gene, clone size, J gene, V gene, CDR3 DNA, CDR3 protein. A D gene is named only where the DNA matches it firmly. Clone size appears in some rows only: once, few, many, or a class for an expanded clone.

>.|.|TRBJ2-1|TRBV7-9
TGTGCCAGCAGCCCAGGGGACTCGCTCCCCTACAATGAGCAGTTCTTC
CASSPGDSLPYNEQFF
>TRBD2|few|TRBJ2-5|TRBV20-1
TGCAGTGCTAGAGAGAGTAGCGGGAGCGGTGAGACCCAGTACTTC
CSARESSGSGETQYF
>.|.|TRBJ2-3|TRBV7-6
TGTGCCAGCAGCTCAGACTTCAGGAGCACAGATACGCAGTATTTT
CASSSDFRSTDTQYF
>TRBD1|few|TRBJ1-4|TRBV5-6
TGTGCCAGCAGCTTGAGCGACAGGGGGCTGTTTTTT
CASSLSDRGLFF
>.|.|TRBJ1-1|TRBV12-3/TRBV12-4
TGTGCCAGCAGTTTGGGTGGGGGCCGAATGAACACTGAAGCTTTCTTT
CASSLGGGRMNTEAFF
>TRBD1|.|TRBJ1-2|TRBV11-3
TGTGCCAGCAGCGCTCCGGGGGACAGCTATGGCTACACCTTC
CASSAPGDSYGYTF
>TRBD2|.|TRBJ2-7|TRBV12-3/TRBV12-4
TGTGCCAGCAGCCGAACCCTAGCGGACGCCTACGAGCAGTACTTC
CASSRTLADAYEQYF
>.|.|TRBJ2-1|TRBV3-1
TGTGCCAGCAGCCAAGAACCCCTAGCGTCTACCTACAATGAGCAGTTCTTC
CASSQEPLASTYNEQFF
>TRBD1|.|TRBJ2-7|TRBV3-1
TGTGCCAGCAGCCCTCGAGACAGGGGATACTACGAGCAGTACTTC
CASSPRDRGYYEQYF
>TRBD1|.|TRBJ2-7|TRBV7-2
TGTGCCAGCAGCTTCCGAACCGGGACAGGCAACTACGAGCAGTACTTC
CASSFRTGTGNYEQYF
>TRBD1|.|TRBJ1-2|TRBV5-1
TGCGCCAGCAGCCCCCCGGGACAGGGGGGTCATGGCTACACCTTC
CASSPPGQGGHGYTF
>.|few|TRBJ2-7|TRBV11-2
TGTGCCAGCAGCTCCGGGGCGGGTCCTACCTACGAGCAGTACTTC
CASSSGAGPTYEQYF
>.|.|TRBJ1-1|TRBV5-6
TGTGCCAGCAGCTTGGCCGGGGGACTTCGGAACACTGAAGCTTTCTTT
CASSLAGGLRNTEAFF
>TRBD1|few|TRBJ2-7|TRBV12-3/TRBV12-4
TGTGCCAGCAGACCCTACAGGGGGCGATACGAGCAGTACTTC
CASRPYRGRYEQYF
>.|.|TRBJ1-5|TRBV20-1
TGCAGTGCTAGGGGAGGACCAAGGTTGGCCCAGCATTTT
CSARGGPRLAQHF
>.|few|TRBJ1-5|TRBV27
TGTGCCAGCAGCCCAGGGACGGGCTTAAATAGCAATCAGCCCCAGCATTTT
CASSPGTGLNSNQPQHF
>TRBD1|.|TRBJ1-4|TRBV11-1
TGTGCCAGCAGCTTCCGGGACAGTGGTGAAAAACTGTTTTTT
CASSFRDSGEKLFF
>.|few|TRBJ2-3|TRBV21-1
TGCCGATGCGGGGGGCTCACAGATACGCAGTATTTT
CRCGGLTDTQYF
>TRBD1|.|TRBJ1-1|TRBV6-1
TGTGCCAGCAGCGTCTTACAGGGGGCAGGTACTGAAGCTTTCTTT
CASSVLQGAGTEAFF
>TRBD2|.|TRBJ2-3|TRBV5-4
TGTGCCAGCAGCCAAAGACTAGCGGGAGGGCCCAGAGATACGCAGTATTTT
CASSQRLAGGPRDTQYF
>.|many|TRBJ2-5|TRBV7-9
TGTGCCAGCAGCCTAACCGGGACGGGGGAGACCCAGTACTTC
CASSLTGTGETQYF
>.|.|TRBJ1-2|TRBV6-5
TGTGCCAGCAGTCCCTCGGGCGGTGGATACTATGGCTACACCTTC
CASSPSGGGYYGYTF
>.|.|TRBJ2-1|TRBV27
TGTGCCAGCAGTCCCAATGGCAGGGCTACATACAATGAGCAGTTCTTC
CASSPNGRATYNEQFF
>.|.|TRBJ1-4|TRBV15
TGTGCCACCAGCACTAGGACCGCGGAGGAAAAACTGTTTTTT
CATSTRTAEEKLFF